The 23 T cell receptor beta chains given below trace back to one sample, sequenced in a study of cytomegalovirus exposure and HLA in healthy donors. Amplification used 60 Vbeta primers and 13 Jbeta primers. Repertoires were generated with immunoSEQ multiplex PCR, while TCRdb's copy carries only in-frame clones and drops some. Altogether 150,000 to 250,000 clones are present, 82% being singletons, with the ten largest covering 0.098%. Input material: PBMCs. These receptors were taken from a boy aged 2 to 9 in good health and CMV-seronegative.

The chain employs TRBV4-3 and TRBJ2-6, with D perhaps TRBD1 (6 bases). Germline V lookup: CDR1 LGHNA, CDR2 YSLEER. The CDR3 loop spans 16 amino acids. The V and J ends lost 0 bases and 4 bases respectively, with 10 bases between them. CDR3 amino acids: CASSQDTGSGANVLTF. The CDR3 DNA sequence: TGCGCCAGCAGCCAAGACACAGGGAGCGGGGCCAACGTCCTGACTTTC.

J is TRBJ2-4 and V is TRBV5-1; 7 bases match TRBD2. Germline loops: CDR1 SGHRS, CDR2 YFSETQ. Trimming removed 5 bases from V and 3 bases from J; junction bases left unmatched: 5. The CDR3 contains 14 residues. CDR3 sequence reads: CASRGLSGKNIQYF. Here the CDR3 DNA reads TGCGCCAGCAGGGGACTATCAGGCAAAAACATTCAGTACTTC.

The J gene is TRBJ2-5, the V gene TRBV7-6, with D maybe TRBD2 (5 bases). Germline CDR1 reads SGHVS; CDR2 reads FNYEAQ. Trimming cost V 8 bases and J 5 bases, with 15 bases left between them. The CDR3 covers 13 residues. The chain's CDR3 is CASGLGAGETQYF. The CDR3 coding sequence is TGTGCCAGCGGGTTGGGTGCGGGTGAGACCCAGTACTTC.

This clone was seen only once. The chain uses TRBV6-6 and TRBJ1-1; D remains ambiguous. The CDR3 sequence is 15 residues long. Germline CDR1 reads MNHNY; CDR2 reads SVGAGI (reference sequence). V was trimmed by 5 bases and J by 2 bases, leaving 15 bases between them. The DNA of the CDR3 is TGTGCCAGCAGTCAACTTGCGGGAGCTAACACTGAAGCTTTCTTT. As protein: CASSQLAGANTEAFF.

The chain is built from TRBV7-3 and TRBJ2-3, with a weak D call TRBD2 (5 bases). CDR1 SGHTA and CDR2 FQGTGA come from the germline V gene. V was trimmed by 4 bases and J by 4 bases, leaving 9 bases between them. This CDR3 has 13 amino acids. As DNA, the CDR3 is TGTGCCAGCAGCTCCCTAGCATCAGATACGCAGTATTTT. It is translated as CASSSLASDTQYF.

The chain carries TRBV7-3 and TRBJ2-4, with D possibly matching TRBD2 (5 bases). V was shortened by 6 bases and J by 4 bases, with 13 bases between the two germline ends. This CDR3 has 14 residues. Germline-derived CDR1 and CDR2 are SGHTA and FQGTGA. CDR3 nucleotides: TGTGCCAGCAGGCCCGGGGAGAGTAAAAACATTCAGTACTTC. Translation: CASRPGESKNIQYF.

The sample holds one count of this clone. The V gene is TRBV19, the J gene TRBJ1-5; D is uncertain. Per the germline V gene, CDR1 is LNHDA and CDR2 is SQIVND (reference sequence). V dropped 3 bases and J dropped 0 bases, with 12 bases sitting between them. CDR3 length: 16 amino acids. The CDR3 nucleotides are TGTGCCAGTAGTATGAACAGTGGTTATAGCAATCAGCCCCAGCATTTT. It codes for CASSMNSGYSNQPQHF.

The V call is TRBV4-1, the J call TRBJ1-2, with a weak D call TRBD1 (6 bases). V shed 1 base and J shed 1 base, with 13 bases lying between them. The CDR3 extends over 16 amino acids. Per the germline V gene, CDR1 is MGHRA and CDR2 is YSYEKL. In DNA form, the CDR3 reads TGCGCCAGCAGCCAAGCAACCCAGGGGCTTAACTATGGCTACACCTTC. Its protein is CASSQATQGLNYGYTF.

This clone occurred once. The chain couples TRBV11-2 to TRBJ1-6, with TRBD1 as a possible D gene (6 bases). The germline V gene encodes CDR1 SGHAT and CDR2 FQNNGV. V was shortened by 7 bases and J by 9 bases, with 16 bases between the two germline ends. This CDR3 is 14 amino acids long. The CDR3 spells CASIANRVGSPLHF. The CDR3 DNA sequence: TGTGCCAGCATAGCTAACAGGGTTGGTTCACCCCTCCACTTT. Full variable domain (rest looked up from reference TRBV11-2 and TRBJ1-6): EAGVAQSPRYKIIEKRQSVAFWCNPISGHATLYWYQQILGQGPKLLIQFQNNGVVDDSQLPKDRFSAERLKGVDSTLKIQPAKLEDSAVYLCASIANRVGSPLHFGNGTRLTVT.

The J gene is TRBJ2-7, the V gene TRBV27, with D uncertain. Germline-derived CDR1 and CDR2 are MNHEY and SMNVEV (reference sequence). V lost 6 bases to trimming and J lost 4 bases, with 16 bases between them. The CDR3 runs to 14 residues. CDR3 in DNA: TGTGCCAGCAGCCGAGGCCTAGTAGTATACGAGCAGTACTTC. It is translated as CASSRGLVVYEQYF.

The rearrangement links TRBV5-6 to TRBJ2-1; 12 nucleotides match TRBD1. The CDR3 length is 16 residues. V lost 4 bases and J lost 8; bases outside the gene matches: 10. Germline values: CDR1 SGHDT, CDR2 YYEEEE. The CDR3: CASSKWDRGLLDEQFF. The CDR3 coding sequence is TGTGCCAGCAGCAAATGGGACAGGGGGCTCCTCGATGAGCAGTTCTTC.

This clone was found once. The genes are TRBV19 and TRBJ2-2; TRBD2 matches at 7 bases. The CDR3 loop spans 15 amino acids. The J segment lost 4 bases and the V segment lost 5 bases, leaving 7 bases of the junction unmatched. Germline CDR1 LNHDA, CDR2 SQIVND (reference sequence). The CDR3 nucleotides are TGTGCCAGTAGTGTCCTACTAGCGTCCACCGGGGAGCTGTTTTTT. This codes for CASSVLLASTGELFF.

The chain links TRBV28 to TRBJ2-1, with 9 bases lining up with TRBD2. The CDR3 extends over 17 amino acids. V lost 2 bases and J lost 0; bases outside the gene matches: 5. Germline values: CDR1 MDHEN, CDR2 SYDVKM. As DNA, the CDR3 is TGTGCCAGCAGTTTAAGTGCGGGGGGGCCCTCCTACAATGAGCAGTTCTTC. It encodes CASSLSAGGPSYNEQFF.

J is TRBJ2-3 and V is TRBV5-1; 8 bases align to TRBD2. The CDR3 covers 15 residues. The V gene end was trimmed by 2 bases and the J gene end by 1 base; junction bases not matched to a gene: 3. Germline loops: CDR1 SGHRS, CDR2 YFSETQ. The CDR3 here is CASSFSGGGTDTQYF. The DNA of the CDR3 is TGCGCCAGCAGCTTTTCCGGGGGGGGCACAGATACGCAGTATTTT.

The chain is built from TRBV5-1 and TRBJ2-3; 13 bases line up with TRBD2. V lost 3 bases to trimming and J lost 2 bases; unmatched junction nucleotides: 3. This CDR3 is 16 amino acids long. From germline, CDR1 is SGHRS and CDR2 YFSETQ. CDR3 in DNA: TGCGCCAGCAGCTCTACTAGCGGGGGGGACACAGATACGCAGTATTTT. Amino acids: CASSSTSGGDTDTQYF. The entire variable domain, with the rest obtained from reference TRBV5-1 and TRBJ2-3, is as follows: KAGVTQTPRYLIKTRGQQVTLSCSPISGHRSVSWYQQTPGQGLQFLFEYFSETQRNKGNFPGRFSGRQFSNSRSEMNVSTLELGDSALYLCASSSTSGGDTDTQYFGPGTRLTVL.

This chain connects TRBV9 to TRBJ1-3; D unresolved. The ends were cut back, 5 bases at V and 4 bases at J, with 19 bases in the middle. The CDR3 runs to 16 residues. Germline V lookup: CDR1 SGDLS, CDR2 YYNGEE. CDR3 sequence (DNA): TGTGCCAGCAGTCGCTCCCCGACCGGACTCGGAAACACCATATATTTT. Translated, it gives CASSRSPTGLGNTIYF.

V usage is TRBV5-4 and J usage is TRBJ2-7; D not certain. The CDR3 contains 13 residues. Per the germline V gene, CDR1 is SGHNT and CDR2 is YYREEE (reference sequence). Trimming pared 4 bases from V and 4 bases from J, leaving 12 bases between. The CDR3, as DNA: TGTGCCAGCAGCAGGAAAGGAGCGTACGAGCAGTACTTC. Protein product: CASSRKGAYEQYF.

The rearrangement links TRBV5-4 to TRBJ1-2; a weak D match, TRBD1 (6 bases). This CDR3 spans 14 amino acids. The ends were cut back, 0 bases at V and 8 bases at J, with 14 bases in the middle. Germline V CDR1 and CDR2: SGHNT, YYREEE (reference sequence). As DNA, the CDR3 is TGTGCCAGCAGCTTGGTAGGACAGTTACGGGGCTACACCTTC. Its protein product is CASSLVGQLRGYTF.

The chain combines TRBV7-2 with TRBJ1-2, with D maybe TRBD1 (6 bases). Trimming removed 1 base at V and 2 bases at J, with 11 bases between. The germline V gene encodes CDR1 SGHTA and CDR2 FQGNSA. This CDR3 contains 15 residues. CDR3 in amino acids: CASSLVRTANYGYTF. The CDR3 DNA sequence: TGTGCCAGCAGCTTAGTCAGGACAGCCAACTATGGCTACACCTTC. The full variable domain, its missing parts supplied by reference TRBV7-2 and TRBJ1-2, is GAGVSQSPSNKVTEKGKDVELRCDPISGHTALYWYRQSLGQGLEFLIYFQGNSAPDKSGLPSDRFSAERTGGSVSTLTIQRTQQEDSAVYLCASSLVRTANYGYTFGSGTRLTVV.

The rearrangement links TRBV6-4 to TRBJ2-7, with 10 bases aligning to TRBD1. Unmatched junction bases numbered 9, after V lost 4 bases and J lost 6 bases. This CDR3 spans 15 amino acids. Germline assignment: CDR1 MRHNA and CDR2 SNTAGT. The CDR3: CASSVEGTGEFEQYF. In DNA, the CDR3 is TGTGCCAGCAGTGTCGAAGGGACAGGGGAGTTCGAGCAGTACTTC.

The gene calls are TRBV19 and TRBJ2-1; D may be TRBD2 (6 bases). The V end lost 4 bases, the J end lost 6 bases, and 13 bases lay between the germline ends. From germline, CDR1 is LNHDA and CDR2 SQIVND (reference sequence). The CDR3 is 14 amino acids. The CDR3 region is CASSTPGLLNEQFF. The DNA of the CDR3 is TGTGCCAGTAGTACTCCGGGACTCCTCAATGAGCAGTTCTTC.

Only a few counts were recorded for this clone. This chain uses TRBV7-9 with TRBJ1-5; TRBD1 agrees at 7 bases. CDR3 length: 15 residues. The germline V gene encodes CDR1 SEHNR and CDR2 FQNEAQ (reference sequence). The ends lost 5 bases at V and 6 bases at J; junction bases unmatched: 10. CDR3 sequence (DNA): TGTGCCAGCAGCCCGACAGGGAGTGTCAGTCAGCCCCAGCATTTT. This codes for CASSPTGSVSQPQHF.

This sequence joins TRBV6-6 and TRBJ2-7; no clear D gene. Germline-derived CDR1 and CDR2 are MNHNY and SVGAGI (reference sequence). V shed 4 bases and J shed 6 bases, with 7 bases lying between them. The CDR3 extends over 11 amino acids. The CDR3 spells CASSFSSEQYF. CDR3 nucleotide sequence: TGTGCCAGCAGTTTCTCGAGCGAGCAGTACTTC.